The clone carrying this TCR beta chain was seen only a few times. This sample is part of a study of shared T cell receptors in the human thymus. Method: immunoSEQ multiplex PCR; TCRdb's copy keeps in-frame clones and lacks some. The table shows 450,000 to 650,000 clones, with approximately 78% occurring only once. The CDR3 extends over 18 amino acids. This sample also belongs to another study, concerning human thymus T cells. From that report: Thymic tissue was derived from resections collected during corrective heart surgery. There were highly overlapping thymic repertoires among unrelated individuals, as related research reported.

The TCR sequence derives from a boy under three years old with a congenital heart defect. The rearrangement joins TRBV21-1 to TRBJ2-1; TRBD1, as called in the table, went unchecked against the DNA. TRBV21-1 is assigned pseudogene status. The sample taken for sequencing was thymocytes. The CDR3 bases are TGTGCCAGCAGCAAAGCGCTTGGGGACAGGGGCCTCTACAATGAGCAGTTCTTC. Protein product: CASSKALGDRGLYNEQFF.